Below, 25 T cell receptor beta chains from the same sample are listed, as sequenced in a study of cytotoxic CD8 clonotypes in ibrutinib-treated CLL. Clones were sequenced by immunoSEQ multiplex PCR, and TCRdb holds only the in-frame ones, with some missing. The table records 250,000 to 350,000 clones, approximately 76% of them present only once. This specimen consisted of PBMCs, obtained at disease progression, from a patient treated with ibrutinib. All receptors derive from a human donor with chronic lymphocytic leukemia.

The chain is built from TRBV9 and TRBJ1-6; D may be TRBD1 (5 bases). Germline loops: CDR1 SGDLS, CDR2 YYNGEE. V was cut by 5 bases and J by 9 bases, with 12 bases left in between. The CDR3 loop spans 13 amino acids. The CDR3 protein is CASSGEGPSPLHF. As DNA, the CDR3 is TGTGCCAGCAGTGGGGAGGGGCCTTCACCCCTCCACTTT.

This clone was observed once. The chain has TRBV1 and TRBJ2-1; the D call of TRBD2 is as the table states it, not checked on the DNA. TRBV1 is a recognized pseudogene. The CDR3 has 17 amino acids. The CDR3 nucleotides read TGCACCAGCAGTCACCCTATTCCTAGCGGAGATTACAATGAGCAGTTCTTC. Translated: CTSSHPIPSGDYNEQFF.

The V gene is TRBV5-1, the J gene TRBJ2-1, with 7 bases aligning to TRBD1. The CDR3 sequence is 11 residues long. The V segment lost 7 bases and the J segment 6 bases; nucleotides outside the gene matches: 1. The germline V gene encodes CDR1 SGHRS and CDR2 YFSETQ. CDR3 region: CASGTVNEQFF. In nucleotides, the CDR3 is TGCGCCAGCGGGACAGTCAATGAGCAGTTCTTC.

This clone was counted only a few times. The chain is built from TRBV20-1 and TRBJ2-2; D not certain. The germline V and J ends were trimmed by 6 bases and 8 bases, with 10 bases remaining between them. Germline assignment: CDR1 DFQATT and CDR2 SNEGSKA (reference sequence). This CDR3 spans 11 amino acids. The CDR3 nucleotides read TGCAGTGCGGAGCTTTTGGGGGAGCTGTTTTTT. Protein: CSAELLGELFF.

This clone has a handful of counts. V and J are TRBV29-1 and TRBJ2-7, with D perhaps TRBD1 (6 bases). This CDR3 region has 12 residues. Trimming took 4 bases from V and 4 from J, leaving 11 bases between them. Germline V CDR1 and CDR2: SQVTM, ANQGSEA. CDR3 nucleotides: TGCAGCGTTGGCGACAGGTCTTACGAGCAGTACTTC. The encoded protein is CSVGDRSYEQYF.

The table lists this clone with a few counts. The J gene is TRBJ2-4, the V gene TRBV9, with a tentative D call TRBD1 (5 bases). The V and J ends lost 0 bases and 5 bases respectively, with 12 bases between them. The CDR3 runs to 15 residues. Germline assignment: CDR1 SGDLS and CDR2 YYNGEE. CDR3 bases: TGTGCCAGCAGCGTAGTGATAGGGGAAGAAAACATTCAGTACTTC. Translating it yields CASSVVIGEENIQYF.

The V call is TRBV6-5, the J call TRBJ2-3; TRBD2 might be the D (7 bases). Germline loops: CDR1 MNHEY, CDR2 SVGAGI. CDR3 size: 14 residues. Trimming took off 0 bases at V and 7 bases at J, with 11 bases between the two ends. CDR3 amino acids: CASSYSGGANTQYF. As DNA, the CDR3 is TGTGCCAGCAGTTACTCTGGGGGGGCGAATACGCAGTATTTT.

The V call is TRBV6-5, the J call TRBJ2-1; a possible D gene is TRBD2 (7 bases). Germline V lookup: CDR1 MNHEY, CDR2 SVGAGI. V was cut by 3 bases and J by 8 bases, with 11 bases left in between. The CDR3 spans 13 residues. The CDR3 loop reads CASSYWGGDEQFF. For the CDR3, the DNA is TGTGCCAGCAGTTATTGGGGGGGCGATGAGCAGTTCTTC.

This chain joins TRBV15 and TRBJ2-5; D possibly corresponds to TRBD2 (6 bases). This CDR3 spans 13 amino acids. Germline V gene lookup returns CDR1 LNHNV and CDR2 YYDKDF (reference sequence). V was shortened by 8 bases and J by 2 bases, with 12 bases between the two germline ends. Here the CDR3 reads CATGEVIQETQYF. CDR3 DNA: TGTGCCACCGGGGAGGTAATACAAGAGACCCAGTACTTC.

The rearrangement uses TRBV2 and TRBJ2-7; D possibly corresponds to TRBD2 (7 bases). V lost 0 bases to trimming and J lost 3 bases, with 12 bases between them. The V gene's germline CDR1 is SNHLY and CDR2 FYNNEI. The CDR3 extends over 15 amino acids. This CDR3 is CASSEAGRGLYEQYF. The CDR3 DNA follows: TGTGCCAGCAGTGAAGCTGGGCGGGGGCTCTACGAGCAGTACTTC.

This clone has more than one count but fewer than ten. CDR3 amino acids: CATSSRQGAMGGYTF. CDR3 nucleotides: TGTGCCACCAGCAGTCGACAGGGGGCAATGGGTGGCTACACCTTC. This rearrangement joins TRBV15 to TRBJ1-2; 10 bases map to TRBD1. With 3 bases clipped from V and 7 bases from J, the junction kept 8 bases outside the gene matches. This CDR3 has 15 residues. The germline V gene encodes CDR1 LNHNV and CDR2 YYDKDF (reference sequence).

The rearrangement uses TRBV6-5 and TRBJ2-7; 8 nucleotides agree with TRBD2. Germline assignment: CDR1 MNHEY and CDR2 SVGAGI. V shed 1 base, J shed 2 bases, and the junction held 4 bases outside the gene matches. CDR3 length: 15 amino acids. The CDR3 DNA follows: TGTGCCAGCAGTTACTTACCGGGGGGGCCCTACGAGCAGTACTTC. It specifies CASSYLPGGPYEQYF.

The chain couples TRBV14 to TRBJ2-5, with D possibly matching TRBD2 (5 bases). CDR1 and CDR2 from the germline V gene are SGHDN and FVKESK. This CDR3 is built from 16 residues. The V and J ends lost 4 bases and 5 bases respectively, with 20 bases between them. CDR3 region: CASSRRHPPRGETQYF. The DNA of the CDR3 is TGTGCCAGCAGCCGACGGCACCCTCCCAGAGGGGAGACCCAGTACTTC.

This clone was seen a single time. The chain has TRBV9 and TRBJ2-1; D uncertain. Trimming shortened V by 5 bases and J by 1 base, and 13 bases separated the two germline ends. The length of the CDR3 is 15 residues. Germline CDR1 and CDR2: SGDLS and YYNGEE. The CDR3 spells CASRLRSRSYNEQFF. Written as DNA, the CDR3 is TGTGCCAGCAGACTGCGGTCTCGTTCCTACAATGAGCAGTTCTTC.

The chain carries TRBV11-2 and TRBJ1-2, with D unclear. Looked up from germline, CDR1 is SGHAT and CDR2 is FQNNGV. The CDR3 has 14 residues. V was cut by 5 bases and J by 3 bases, with 13 bases left in between. CDR3 DNA sequence: TGTGCCAGCAGCCGTTTAAACAGTTACTATGGCTACACCTTC. It yields the protein CASSRLNSYYGYTF.

V gene TRBV10-2 combines with J gene TRBJ1-5; D gene unclear. V was trimmed by 2 bases and J by 9 bases, leaving 5 bases between them. In germline, CDR1 is WSHSY, CDR2 SAAADI. The CDR3 extends over 11 amino acids. CDR3 in amino acids: CASSEEGPQHF. The CDR3 DNA sequence: TGCGCCAGCAGTGAGGAGGGGCCCCAGCATTTT.

This clone has a handful of counts. The chain couples TRBV5-4 to TRBJ2-2, with D uncertain. Germline V lookup: CDR1 SGHNT, CDR2 YYREEE (reference sequence). The CDR3 contains 12 residues. V was trimmed by 4 bases and J by 6 bases, leaving 7 bases between them. DNA for the CDR3: TGTGCCAGCAGCAAACCAGCCGGGGAGCTGTTTTTT. The encoded protein is CASSKPAGELFF.

J is TRBJ1-2 and V is TRBV6-1, with TRBD1 matching 9 bases. The CDR3 runs 16 residues. After removal of 4 bases from V and 9 bases from J, the junction contained 15 bases not matched to a gene. Germline-derived CDR1 and CDR2 are MNHNS and SASEGT. CDR3 residues: CASSGPGTGLSRSYTF. CDR3 DNA sequence: TGTGCCAGCAGTGGCCCCGGGACAGGGCTCTCTAGGAGCTACACCTTC.

CDR3 region: CASSFVGLAGTTPGELFF. The CDR3 DNA reads TGTGCCAGCAGCTTCGTGGGACTAGCGGGAACCACACCCGGGGAGCTGTTTTTT. This sequence joins TRBV7-2 and TRBJ2-2; 13 bases line up with TRBD2. V lost 3 bases to trimming and J lost 6 bases; unmatched junction nucleotides: 10. The CDR3 has 18 residues. In germline, CDR1 is SGHTA, CDR2 FQGNSA.

V is TRBV28 and J is TRBJ1-3, with D tentatively TRBD1 (5 bases). V lost 2 bases and J lost 3, with 11 bases in between. Germline CDR1 MDHEN, CDR2 SYDVKM. The CDR3 runs to 15 residues. The CDR3 DNA reads as TGTGCCAGCAGTTTAACGGGGGTCTATGGAAACACCATATATTTT. It translates to CASSLTGVYGNTIYF.

The rearrangement joins TRBV2 to TRBJ2-7; tentatively, D is TRBD1 (6 bases). Germline V gene sequence: CDR1 SNHLY, CDR2 FYNNEI. The CDR3 is made up of 12 amino acids. Trimming pared 8 bases from V and 1 base from J, leaving 9 bases between. DNA for the CDR3: TGTGCCAGCGGACAGAAGTCCTACGAGCAGTACTTC. Its translation: CASGQKSYEQYF.

In this sample, this clone turned up once. The genes are TRBV5-6 and TRBJ1-6, with 7 positions matching TRBD1. After removal of 3 bases from V and 7 bases from J, the junction contained 13 bases not matched to a gene. The germline CDR1 and CDR2 sequences are SGHDT and YYEEEE. The CDR3 has 17 amino acids. CDR3 residues: CASSSLEGARVNSPLHF. CDR3 nucleotides: TGTGCCAGCAGCTCGTTGGAGGGGGCGAGAGTAAATTCACCCCTCCACTTT.

With respect to this clone: One end of the junction does not line up with germline, which may come from a read error. The rearrangement joins TRBV10-3 to TRBJ1-2; 7 positions match TRBD1. The CDR3 sequence is 11 residues long. Per germline, CDR1 ENHRY and CDR2 SYGVKD. The CDR3 region is CAISELRGLFF. CDR3 sequence (DNA): TGTGCCATCAGTGAGTTAAGGGGGCTTTTCTTC.

The chain couples TRBV19 to TRBJ1-2; D is undetermined. V dropped 2 bases and J dropped 5 bases, with 18 bases sitting between them. The V gene's germline CDR1 is LNHDA and CDR2 SQIVND (reference sequence). The CDR3 is 16 residues long. The chain's CDR3 is CASSIPGSKRLYGYTF. The CDR3 DNA follows: TGTGCCAGTAGTATACCGGGCAGTAAAAGATTGTATGGCTACACCTTC.

The chain's CDR3 is CASSHPGTGRPYEQYF. CDR3 DNA: TGCGCCAGCAGCCACCCCGGGACAGGGCGCCCCTACGAGCAGTACTTC. The chain couples TRBV4-1 to TRBJ2-7; 9 positions match TRBD1. The V segment lost 3 bases and the J segment 2 bases; nucleotides outside the gene matches: 8. Looked up from germline, CDR1 is MGHRA and CDR2 is YSYEKL. The CDR3 loop spans 16 amino acids.